The T cell receptor beta chain described here comes from a study of control samples from healthy donors and cancer patients. Clones were sequenced by immunoSEQ multiplex PCR, and TCRdb holds only the in-frame ones, with some missing. The top ten hold about 14% of the sample, which has about 160,000 clones, roughly 94% seen once. The germline CDR1 and CDR2 sequences are SGHRS and YFSETQ. The CDR3 sequence is 13 residues long. V lost 2 bases to trimming and J lost 0 bases, with 6 bases between them. V and J are TRBV5-1 and TRBJ2-7, with a possible D match to TRBD2 (5 bases). The receptor's source is a man between 60 and 75 years old with colorectal cancer. What was sequenced was PBMCs. The CDR3 nucleotides are TGCGCCAGCAGCTTACTAGACTCCTACGAGCAGTACTTC. It encodes CASSLLDSYEQYF.